Listed here are 3 T cell receptor beta chains from one sample, sequenced in a study of blood T cell repertoires in COVID-19. Data came from immunoSEQ multiplex PCR; TCRdb stores just in-frame clones and leaves some out. This sample yields some 100,000 clones, of which more than 75% are seen a single time; about 13% belongs to the top ten. Sequencing was carried out using peripheral blood. All receptors derive from a human donor in a cohort sampled during active COVID-19.

The V gene is TRBV7-9, the J gene TRBJ2-1, with D maybe TRBD1 (5 bases). This CDR3 has 15 residues. Trimming removed 5 bases from V and 4 bases from J, with 15 bases in between. The germline V gene has CDR1 SEHNR and CDR2 FQNEAQ (reference sequence). CDR3 nucleotides: TGTGCCAGCAGCCCAGTAGGGGCTCTTTACAATGAGCAGTTCTTC. It encodes CASSPVGALYNEQFF.

V usage is TRBV6-5 and J usage is TRBJ1-2; 10 bases are a match to TRBD1. Trimming removed 10 bases from V and 7 bases from J; junction bases left unmatched: 9. CDR3 length equals 13 residues. From germline, CDR1 is MNHEY and CDR2 SVGAGI. The chain's CDR3 is CATRQGAFGGYTF. CDR3 nucleotide sequence: TGTGCCACCAGACAGGGGGCGTTTGGTGGCTACACCTTC.

The V call is TRBV18, the J call TRBJ2-2, with D unclear. CDR3 length: 14 amino acids. Germline V lookup: CDR1 KGHSH, CDR2 LQKENI. Trimming removed 2 bases from V and 6 bases from J, with 10 bases in between. CDR3 protein: CASSPDTRAGELFF. CDR3 nucleotide sequence: TGTGCCAGCTCACCAGATACCCGGGCCGGGGAGCTGTTTTTT.